What follows are 26 T cell receptor beta chains derived from one specimen sequenced in a study of tumor and adjacent non-tumor tissue in lung cancer. A modified ARM-PCR protocol with three rounds of nested PCR amplified TCRbeta. A single record per CDR3 protein comes from TCRdb applying MiXCR to the multiplex PCR reads. The table shows tens of thousands of distinct CDR3 sequences, with about two thirds occurring only once. The template was RNA from unsorted bulk tissue. Specimen: lung tumor tissue. The receptors here all came from a woman aged 70 to 79 with non-small cell lung cancer.

Turning to this clonotype: The CDR3 does not close with the conserved phenylalanine or tryptophan, likely indicating a read error. The chain is built from TRBV12-3 or TRBV12-4 and TRBJ2-5, with 9 bases that match TRBD2. This CDR3 spans 14 amino acids. The CDR3 loop reads CASSDSGRRETQYI. CDR3 coding DNA: TGTGCGAGCAGTGATAGCGGGAGACGAGAGACCCAGTACATC.

Remarks on this clonotype: At one boundary the junction diverges from the germline segment, which might be a read error. V usage is TRBV6-1 and J usage is TRBJ2-7; TRBD2 is a possible D gene (5 bases). Germline V lookup: CDR1 MNHNS, CDR2 SASEGT. There are 13 residues in the CDR3. This chain's CDR3 is CASSDRNTYERYF. The DNA for the CDR3 is TGTGCCAGCAGTGACCGAAACACCTACGAGCGGTATTTC.

The chain carries TRBV29-1 and TRBJ2-7; 8 nucleotides line up with TRBD2. From germline, CDR1 is SQVTM and CDR2 ANQGSEA. After removal of 6 bases from V and 12 bases from J, the junction contained 25 bases not matched to a gene. The CDR3 is made up of 16 amino acids. CDR3 sequence: CSVDDSGTSGSYKRYF. As DNA, the CDR3 is TGCAGCGTCGACGACTCCGGTACTAGCGGCTCCTACAAGCGGTACTTC.

This sequence joins TRBV12-3 or TRBV12-4 and TRBJ2-1; the match to TRBD2 covers 7 bases. The CDR3 covers 17 residues. Trimming at V came to 0 bases and at J to 16 bases, leaving 21 bases not matched to a gene. The CDR3 DNA reads TGTGCCAGCAGTTTAGCCAAGTCGGGGGAGGGAGGTAATGAGCTTTTCTTC. As protein: CASSLAKSGEGGNELFF.

The chain has TRBV7-9 and TRBJ1-1, with D unclear. Germline assignment: CDR1 SEHNR and CDR2 FQNEAQ (reference sequence). The CDR3 extends over 13 amino acids. Trimming shortened V by 4 bases and J by 9 bases, and 15 bases separated the two germline ends. The CDR3 spells CASSSPIGRQAFF. The CDR3 DNA is TGTGCCAGCAGCTCGCCAATCGGGCGCCAAGCTTTCTTT.

This chain connects TRBV4-1 to TRBJ2-7; D is possibly TRBD2 (5 bases). The CDR3 covers 15 residues. Germline CDR1 reads MGHRA; CDR2 reads YSYEKL. As DNA, the CDR3 is TGCATCAGCAGCCTAGATGTAGCGTCTACCTACGAGCAGTACTTC. This encodes CISSLDVASTYEQYF.

Turning to this clonotype: With a much larger clone just one base away, this may be a read error. The genes are TRBV5-1 and TRBJ1-1; tentatively, D is TRBD1 (6 bases). The germline V gene has CDR1 SGHRS and CDR2 YFSETQ. CDR3 length: 13 residues. Trimming removed 1 base at V and 5 bases at J, with 9 bases between. CDR3 amino acids: CASSLMGATEAFF. CDR3 nucleotides: TGCGCCAGCAGCTTGATGGGGGCGACTGAAGCTTTCTTT.

In the case of this clonotype: Germline and junction disagree at one end, which may indicate a read error. The chain couples TRBV6-5 to TRBJ1-5; D gene unclear. CDR1 is MNHEY and CDR2 is SVGAGI in the germline V gene. The CDR3 runs 15 residues. The CDR3 region is CVSQPQAVGNQSQHF. In DNA, the CDR3 is TGTGTCAGCCAGCCCCAGGCAGTGGGCAATCAGTCCCAGCATTTT.

The CDR3 bases are TGCGCCAGCAGCCAAGTTTCAGGGAGAACTAGCGGAAAATACAATGAGCAGTTCTTC. Residues: CASSQVSGRTSGKYNEQFF. The chain employs TRBV4-1 and TRBJ2-1; 8 nucleotides line up with TRBD2. CDR1 MGHRA and CDR2 YSYEKL come from the germline V gene. V lost 1 base to trimming and J lost 4 bases; unmatched junction nucleotides: 15. This CDR3 is built from 19 residues.

This clonotype was counted a single time. The CDR3 carries no conserved terminal phenylalanine or tryptophan, so it likely arises from a read error. This chain joins TRBV6-6 and TRBJ2-3; 11 bases are shared with TRBD1. V was clipped by 4 bases and J by 5 bases; unmatched bases: 5. Germline CDR1 is MNHNY and CDR2 is SVGAGI (reference sequence). This CDR3 is 15 amino acids long. CDR3 DNA sequence: TGTGCCAGCAGTTGCGGGACAGGGGGTGAAGATACGCAGTATTTA. This sequence encodes CASSCGTGGEDTQYL.

This clonotype was observed at least ten times. The chain couples TRBV11-2 to TRBJ2-5, with a weak D call TRBD2 (5 bases). This CDR3 contains 16 residues. The V gene lost 0 bases and the J gene lost 1 base, with 12 bases spanning the gap. Germline CDR1 and CDR2: SGHAT and FQNNGV. Here the CDR3 DNA reads TGTGCCAGCAGCTTAGATCTTGAGGGCTCCCAAGAGACCCAGTACTTC. Residues: CASSLDLEGSQETQYF. The full variable domain, rest sourced from reference TRBV11-2 and TRBJ2-5, is EAGVAQSPRYKIIEKRQSVAFWCNPISGHATLYWYQQILGQGPKLLIQFQNNGVVDDSQLPKDRFSAERLKGVDSTLKIQPAKLEDSAVYLCASSLDLEGSQETQYFGPGTRLLVL.

The V call is TRBV11-2, the J call TRBJ2-7; D might be TRBD2 (5 bases). This CDR3 has 17 residues. Germline V gives CDR1 SGHAT, CDR2 FQNNGV. V was cut by 3 bases and J by 4 bases, with 22 bases left in between. This CDR3 reads CASSLTDQRADWYEQYF. CDR3 coding DNA: TGTGCCAGCAGCTTGACCGATCAGAGGGCGGATTGGTACGAGCAGTACTTC.

About this clonotype itself: At one end the junction does not follow the germline gene, possibly because of a read error. The rearrangement joins TRBV29-1 to TRBJ2-3; 8 bases line up with TRBD1. The CDR3 has 14 amino acids. From germline, CDR1 is SQVTM and CDR2 ANQGSEA. The CDR3 loop is CSVAWETGADTQYF. CDR3 DNA: TGCAGCGTTGCCTGGGAGACAGGGGCAGATACGCAATACTTT.

In this sample, this clonotype turned up many times. The genes are TRBV6-5 and TRBJ2-1; 7 bases map to TRBD1. This CDR3 region has 22 residues. V gave up 0 bases and J gave up 7 bases; unmatched junction bases: 27. Germline V lookup: CDR1 MNHEY, CDR2 SVGAGI. The chain's CDR3 is CASSYSRSKQGSDPRAENEQFF. For the CDR3, the DNA is TGTGCCAGCAGTTACTCCCGGTCCAAACAGGGGTCCGACCCGAGGGCGGAGAATGAGCAGTTCTTC.

This clonotype is medium-sized within its sample. The CDR3 region is CASSGGTTETQYF. Written as DNA, the CDR3 is TGTGCCAGCAGTGGGGGAACCACAGAGACCCAGTACTTC. The chain uses TRBV28 and TRBJ2-5; either TRBD1 or TRBD2 may fit D (5 bases each). Germline CDR1 and CDR2: MDHEN and SYDVKM. The CDR3 has 13 amino acids. V was clipped by 5 bases and J by 4 bases, with 11 bases between them. The variable domain in full, completed from reference TRBV28 and TRBJ2-5, reads DVKVTQSSRYLVKRTGEKVFLECVQDMDHENMFWYRQDPGLGLRLIYFSYDVKMKEKGDIPEGYSVSREKKERFSLILESASTNQTSMYLCASSGGTTETQYFGPGTRLLVL.

This rearrangement joins TRBV4-1 to TRBJ1-2; D unclear. The CDR3 is 14 residues long. Trimming stripped 9 bases from V and 5 bases from J, with 19 bases between. CDR1 and CDR2 (germline): MGHRA, YSYEKL. The CDR3 is CASTPRHAGYGYTF. CDR3 sequence (DNA): TGCGCCAGTACACCTCGACATGCGGGATATGGCTACACCTTC.

V is TRBV28 and J is TRBJ2-7; 10 bases fit TRBD1. Germline V lookup: CDR1 MDHEN, CDR2 SYDVKM. The CDR3 has 15 amino acids. CDR3 nucleotides: TGTACCGGCAGTCCAACGGGACAGGGGATCTACGAGCAGTACTTC. Translation: CTGSPTGQGIYEQYF.

The chain combines TRBV6-1 with TRBJ2-1; 7 positions agree with TRBD2. V shed 10 bases and J 6 bases; nucleotides not matched to a gene: 12. The CDR3 is 14 amino acids. Germline V gene lookup returns CDR1 MNHNS and CDR2 SASEGT. The CDR3 bases are TGTGCCACCATCACTACGGGAGGTTTCAATGAGCAGTTCTTC. Its protein is CATITTGGFNEQFF.

CDR3 DNA sequence: TGCAGCGGCCACCTAGCGGGACGAAGAGCGGATACGCAGTATTTT. Translation: CSGHLAGRRADTQYF. This rearrangement joins TRBV29-1 to TRBJ2-3; 9 nucleotides align to TRBD2. Germline trimming cut 7 bases from V and 6 bases from J; bases unmatched to any gene: 14. Per germline, CDR1 SQVTM and CDR2 ANQGSEA. The CDR3 extends over 15 amino acids.

The V gene is TRBV6-6, the J gene TRBJ1-1; TRBD1 agrees at 8 bases. The CDR3 is 15 amino acids. Looked up from germline, CDR1 is MNHNY and CDR2 is SVGAGI (reference sequence). Unmatched junction bases numbered 5, after V lost 2 bases and J lost 3 bases. The CDR3, as DNA: TGTGCCAGCAGTTACACACGGACAGGGTACACTGAAGCTTTCTTT. Protein sequence: CASSYTRTGYTEAFF.

Regarding this clonotype: Just one base apart from a much larger clone, this may be a read error. The rearrangement uses TRBV28 and TRBJ2-5; D is uncertain. The ends were cut back, 4 bases at V and 5 bases at J, with 17 bases in the middle. This CDR3 region has 15 residues. The germline V gene has CDR1 MDHEN and CDR2 SYDVKM. In nucleotides, the CDR3 is TGTGCCAGCAGTTCCCTGCAAGTGGCTGTGGAGACCCAGTACTTC. Translated: CASSSLQVAVETQYF.

As concerns this clonotype: A clone one base away is much larger, so this may be a read error. V gene TRBV7-9 combines with J gene TRBJ2-1, with 8 bases lining up with TRBD1. Germline lookup yields CDR1 SEHNR and CDR2 FQNEAQ (reference sequence). This CDR3 is built from 13 residues. Trimming removed 4 bases from V and 8 bases from J; junction bases left unmatched: 4. The CDR3 sequence is CASSWTGSYEQFF. The CDR3 nucleotides are TGTGCCAGCAGCTGGACAGGGTCCTATGAGCAGTTCTTC.

This clonotype was seen only once. The V call is TRBV6-5, the J call TRBJ1-2, with D unclear. The germline V gene has CDR1 MNHEY and CDR2 SVGAGI. Trimming cost V 4 bases and J 11 bases, with 20 bases left between them. There are 14 residues in the CDR3. The CDR3 reads CASSSGRSVFGYTF. CDR3 in DNA: TGTGCCAGCAGTTCAGGAAGGAGCGTTTTTGGATACACCTTC.

On this clonotype: The CDR3 does not close with the conserved phenylalanine or tryptophan, likely indicating a read error. CDR3: CASSVWQGNPPLHY. In DNA form, the CDR3 reads TGCGCTAGCAGTGTTTGGCAGGGAAACCCACCCCTCCACTAT. The chain joins TRBV10-2 to TRBJ1-6; possibly TRBD1 for D (5 bases). Germline assignment: CDR1 WSHSY and CDR2 SAAADI. The CDR3 covers 14 residues.

A word on this clonotype: Since a much larger clone is just one base distant, this may be a read error. The chain joins TRBV28 to TRBJ2-5, with 8 bases fitting TRBD1. The CDR3 has 15 residues. Germline V gene data show CDR1 as MDHEN and CDR2 as SYDVKM. CDR3 sequence reads: CASSLWTGDQGTQYF. CDR3 nucleotide sequence: TGTGCCAGCAGTTTATGGACAGGGGACCAAGGGACCCAGTACTTC.

Notes on this clonotype: It may be a read error: a sequence one base away is much more abundant. The chain recombines TRBV25-1 with TRBJ2-5; TRBD1 is a possible D gene (5 bases). From germline, CDR1 is MGHDK and CDR2 SYGVNS. The CDR3 is 15 amino acids. The CDR3 bases are TGTGCCAACAGTGATCAAGCGTCTTCAGGGCGGACCCAGTACTTC. The encoded protein is CANSDQASSGRTQYF. Using reference TRBV25-1 and TRBJ2-5 for the parts outside the CDR3, the full variable domain is EADIYQTPRYLVIGTGKKITLECSQTMGHDKMYWYQQDPGMELHLIHYSYGVNSTEKGDLSSESTVSRIRTEHFPLTLESARPSHTSQYLCANSDQASSGRTQYFGPGTRLLVL.